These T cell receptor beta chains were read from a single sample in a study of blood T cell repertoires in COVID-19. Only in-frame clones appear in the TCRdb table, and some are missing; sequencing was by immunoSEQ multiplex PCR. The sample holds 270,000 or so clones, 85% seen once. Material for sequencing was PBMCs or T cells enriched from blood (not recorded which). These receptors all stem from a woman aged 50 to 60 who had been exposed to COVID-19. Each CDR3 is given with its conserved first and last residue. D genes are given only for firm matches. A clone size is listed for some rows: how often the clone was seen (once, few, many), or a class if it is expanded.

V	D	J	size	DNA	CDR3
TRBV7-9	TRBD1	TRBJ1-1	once	TGTGCCAGCAGCTGGGGCCGACAGGGGTTGGCTGAAGCTTTCTTT	CASSWGRQGLAEAFF
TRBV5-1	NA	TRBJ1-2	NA	TGCGCCAGCAGCTCCTCCGGGGATTTCTATGGCTACACCTTC	CASSSSGDFYGYTF
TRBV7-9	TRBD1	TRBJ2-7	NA	TGTGCCAGCAGACCGGACAGGGACAGCTCCTACGAGCAGTACTTC	CASRPDRDSSYEQYF
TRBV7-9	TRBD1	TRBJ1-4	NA	TGTGCCAGCAGTTCCGGGACAGGGGGCTTAGATGAAAAACTGTTTTTT	CASSSGTGGLDEKLFF
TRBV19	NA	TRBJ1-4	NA	TGTGCCAGTAGTCAAAAAGACAGACCTGCTAATGAAAAACTGTTTTTT	CASSQKDRPANEKLFF
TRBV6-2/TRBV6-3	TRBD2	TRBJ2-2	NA	TGTGCCAGCAGTTCTCTTAGCGGGGCGGGCACCGGGGAGCTGTTTTTT	CASSSLSGAGTGELFF
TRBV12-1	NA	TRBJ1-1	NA	TGTGCCCGTAGCACAGGGGGAACTGAAGCTTTCTTT	CARSTGGTEAFF
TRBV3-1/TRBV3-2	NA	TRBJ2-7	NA	TGTGCCAGCAGCCAAGATCTTAGCGAATACGAGCAGTACTTC	CASSQDLSEYEQYF
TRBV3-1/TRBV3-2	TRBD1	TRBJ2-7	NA	TGTGCCAGCAGCCGGCGGACAGGGAGCTCCTACGAGCAGTACTTC	CASSRRTGSSYEQYF
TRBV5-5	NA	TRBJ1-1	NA	TGTGCCAGCAGCTTTACAGGTGCTGAAGCTTTCTTT	CASSFTGAEAFF
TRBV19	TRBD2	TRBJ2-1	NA	TGTGCCAGTAGTATAGTAGCGGGGGGTTCCTACAATGAGCAGTTCTTC	CASSIVAGGSYNEQFF
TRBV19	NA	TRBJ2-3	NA	TGTGCCAGTACCGGGGGAACAGATACGCAGTATTTT	CASTGGTDTQYF
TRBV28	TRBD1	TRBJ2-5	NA	TGTGCCAGCAGTTGGGCTACTACAGGGGGAGAGACCCAGTACTTC	CASSWATTGGETQYF
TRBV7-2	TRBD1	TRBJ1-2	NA	TGTGCCAGCAGCCCCCAGGGACAGTCCCGATATGGCTACACCTTC	CASSPQGQSRYGYTF
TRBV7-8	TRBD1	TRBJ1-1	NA	TGTGCCAGCAGCCCAGGGGGGCAAGCTTTCTTT	CASSPGGQAFF
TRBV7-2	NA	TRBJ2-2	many	TGTGCCAGCAGCCCAGGACTCTATAACACCGGGGAGCTGTTTTTT	CASSPGLYNTGELFF
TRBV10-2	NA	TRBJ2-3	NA	TGCGCCAGCCTACAAGCGAATACGCAGTATTTT	CASLQANTQYF
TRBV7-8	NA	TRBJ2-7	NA	TGTGCCAGCAGTCGCCGACAGGATATACGCGAGCAGTACTTC	CASSRRQDIREQYF
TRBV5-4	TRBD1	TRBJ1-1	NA	TGTGCCAGCAGCCCCCGACAGGGGATGAACACTGAAGCTTTCTTT	CASSPRQGMNTEAFF
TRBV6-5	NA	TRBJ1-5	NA	TGTGCCAGCAGTCTGGGCGGGGCTCCCCAGCATTTT	CASSLGGAPQHF
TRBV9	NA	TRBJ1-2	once	TGTGCCAGCAGCGTAGAGAGGGATTTCTATGGCTACACCTTC	CASSVERDFYGYTF
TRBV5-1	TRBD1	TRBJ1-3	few	TGCGCCAGCAGCCCTCAAGGACAGGGAAGAAACACCATATATTTT	CASSPQGQGRNTIYF
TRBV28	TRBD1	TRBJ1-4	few	TGTGCCAGCAGGCCCTATACAGGGGGCAATGAAAAACTGTTTTTT	CASRPYTGGNEKLFF
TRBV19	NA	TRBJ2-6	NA	TGTGCCAGCAGGGGATCTGGGGCCAACGTCCTGACTTTC	CASRGSGANVLTF
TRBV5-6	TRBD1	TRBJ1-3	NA	TGTGCCAGCAGCCCGGACAGGTCTTCTGGAAACACCATATATTTT	CASSPDRSSGNTIYF
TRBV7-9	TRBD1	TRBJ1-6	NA	TGTGCCAGCCAAGACAGGGGGCATTCACCCCTCCACTTT	CASQDRGHSPLHF
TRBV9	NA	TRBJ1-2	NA	TGTGCCAGCAGCGCCGGGCCTGGGGCGTATGGCTACACCTTC	CASSAGPGAYGYTF
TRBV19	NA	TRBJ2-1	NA	TGTGCCAGCAACACCGACAGCTCCTACAATGAGCAGTTCTTC	CASNTDSSYNEQFF
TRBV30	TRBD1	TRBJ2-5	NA	TGTGCCTTATGTGTTTGGGGACAGGGGGCGGAGACCCAGTACTTC	CALCVWGQGAETQYF
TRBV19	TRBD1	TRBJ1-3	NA	TGTGCCAGTAGCCGGGGACAGGGTGGAAACACCATATATTTT	CASSRGQGGNTIYF
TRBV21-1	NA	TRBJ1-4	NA	TGTGCCAGCAGCCTGGGGAGAGGAGGTGAAAAACTGTTTTTT	CASSLGRGGEKLFF
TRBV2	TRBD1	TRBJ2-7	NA	TGTGCCAGCAGTGCTTCTTACAGGGGCACTTATTACGAGCAGTACTTC	CASSASYRGTYYEQYF
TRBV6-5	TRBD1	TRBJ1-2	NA	TGTGCCAGCAGTTACTCCCTAGGGACAGGGGATGGCTACACCTTC	CASSYSLGTGDGYTF
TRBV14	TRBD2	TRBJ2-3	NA	TGTGCCAGCAGCCATGAACTAGCGGGGGGCACAGATACGCAGTATTTT	CASSHELAGGTDTQYF
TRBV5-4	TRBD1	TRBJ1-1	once	TGTGCCAGCAGCCCAGGACAGGGGTTGAACACTGAAGCTTTCTTT	CASSPGQGLNTEAFF
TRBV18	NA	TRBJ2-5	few	TGTGCCAGCTCACCTCCAGGGCCCCTTGAGACCCAGTACTTC	CASSPPGPLETQYF
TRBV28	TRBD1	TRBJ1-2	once	TGTGCCAGCAGTCTGGGACAGGGCGTAATCGGCTATGGCTACACCTTC	CASSLGQGVIGYGYTF
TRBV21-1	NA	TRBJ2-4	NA	TGTGCCAGCCTTCAGGGGCTACCTGCCAAAAACATTCAGTACTTC	CASLQGLPAKNIQYF
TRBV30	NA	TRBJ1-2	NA	TGTGCCTGGAGGGGAACAGGGCCCTATGGCTACACCTTC	CAWRGTGPYGYTF
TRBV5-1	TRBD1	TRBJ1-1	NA	TGCGCCAGCAGCAGATTGGGACAGGAAAACACTGAAGCTTTCTTT	CASSRLGQENTEAFF
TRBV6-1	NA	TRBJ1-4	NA	TGTGCCAGCAGTGAAACGACTTTTTATGAAAAACTGTTTTTT	CASSETTFYEKLFF
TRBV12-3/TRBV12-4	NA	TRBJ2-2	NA	TGTGCCAGCCTTGGGGGGGCCCTCGGGGAGCTGTTTTTT	CASLGGALGELFF
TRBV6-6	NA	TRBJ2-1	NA	TGTGCCAGCAGTTACTCGAACGCCGGGAATGAGCAGTTCTTC	CASSYSNAGNEQFF
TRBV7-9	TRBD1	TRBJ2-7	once	TGTGCCAGCAGCGAAACAGGGGGCTTAGACGAGCAGTACTTC	CASSETGGLDEQYF
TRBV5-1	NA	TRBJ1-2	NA	TGCGCCACCGGAGGGCGAGCAGCTAACTATGGCTACACCTTC	CATGGRAANYGYTF
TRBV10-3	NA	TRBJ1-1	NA	TGTGCCATCAGCAACCAGCGGGGGACTGGTGAGGCTTTCTTT	CAISNQRGTGEAFF